These 20 T cell receptor beta chains came from one sample sequenced in a study of T cell repertoires in cytomegalovirus infection. These receptors' targets are unknown. Each CDR3 protein is one row after TCRdb ran MiXCR on the reads. This table has 700,000 to 950,000 distinct CDR3 sequences, approximately 30% appearing once. The sample in question was cultured CD8+ T cells from PBMCs, obtained from culture after CMV antigen stimulation. Receptors were obtained from a human donor in good health (CMV status not recorded). Some clones in this sample may be carry-over from other donors' samples.

The gene calls are TRBV28 and TRBJ2-3; TRBD2 matches 12 bases. The junction had 8 bases not matched to a gene; V was cut back by 5 bases and J by 5 bases. The V gene's germline CDR1 is MDHEN and CDR2 SYDVKM. The CDR3 loop spans 16 amino acids. The CDR3 loop reads CASSPLLAGGQDTQYF. CDR3 nucleotides: TGTGCCAGCAGTCCCCTACTAGCGGGGGGCCAAGATACGCAGTATTTT.

This clonotype has more than one count but fewer than ten. The genes are TRBV3-1 and TRBJ2-1, with TRBD2 matching over 12 bases. V dropped 4 bases and J dropped 9; count of bases not matched to a gene: 7. CDR3 length: 15 amino acids. CDR1 is LGHDT and CDR2 is YNNKEL in the germline V gene (reference sequence). The CDR3 protein is CASSPTSGGILEQFF. CDR3 bases: TGTGCCAGCAGCCCGACTAGCGGGGGAATACTTGAGCAGTTCTTC.

This chain connects TRBV5-3 to TRBJ2-1; 7 nucleotides line up with TRBD2. TRBV5-3 is recorded as an ORF, its role being uncertain. The CDR3 is 16 amino acids. Trimming removed 4 bases from V and 4 bases from J; junction bases left unmatched: 11. The chain's CDR3 is CARSTSGRDGYNEQFF. The CDR3 DNA reads TGTGCCAGAAGCACTTCGGGGAGGGACGGGTACAATGAGCAGTTCTTC.

CDR3 residues: CASSFPRDSGGSYEQYF. The CDR3 coding sequence is TGTGCCAGCAGCTTTCCCCGCGATAGCGGGGGGTCCTACGAGCAGTACTTC. The V and J genes are TRBV7-6 and TRBJ2-7, with 10 bases identical to TRBD2. Germline V gives CDR1 SGHVS, CDR2 FNYEAQ. CDR3 length equals 17 residues. V lost 3 bases to trimming and J lost 1 base; unmatched junction nucleotides: 9.

V is TRBV29-1 and J is TRBJ1-2, with 7 bases matching TRBD1. The CDR3 has 16 amino acids. The germline gives CDR1 SQVTM, CDR2 ANQGSEA. V trimming: 1 base; J trimming: 4 bases; junction bases outside the gene matches: 12. The CDR3 bases are TGCAGCGTTGAAGTTAAATCTAGGGGGCATGGCTATGGCTACACCTTC. Translating it yields CSVEVKSRGHGYGYTF.

The chain recombines TRBV12-3 or TRBV12-4 with TRBJ1-5, with TRBD1 identical over 7 bases. The CDR3 runs to 14 residues. Losses at the gene ends were 3 bases for V and 7 bases for J; bases not matched to a gene: 6. The CDR3 protein is CASSLGTVKQPQHF. The CDR3 nucleotides read TGTGCCAGCAGTTTGGGGACAGTTAAACAGCCCCAGCATTTT.

This clonotype was observed many times. V gene TRBV11-2 combines with J gene TRBJ2-5, with D perhaps TRBD1 (6 bases). Germline V CDR1 and CDR2: SGHAT, FQNNGV. V was clipped by 3 bases and J by 5 bases, with 13 bases between them. The CDR3 length is 14 residues. The CDR3 DNA is TGTGCCAGCAGCTTGGGACAAGGCTTGGAGACCCAGTACTTC. This gives the protein CASSLGQGLETQYF.

This chain joins TRBV25-1 and TRBJ1-1, with a weak D call TRBD1 (6 bases). CDR3 length: 13 amino acids. The V end was cut by 6 bases, the J end by 7 bases, with 15 bases between. Looked up from germline, CDR1 is MGHDK and CDR2 is SYGVNS. CDR3 residues: CASRGRGSGEAFF. The CDR3 DNA follows: TGTGCCAGCAGGGGCAGGGGTTCTGGTGAAGCTTTCTTT.

This clonotype showed up just a few times. This rearrangement joins TRBV11-1 to TRBJ2-7; D remains unclear. V lost 1 base to trimming and J lost 0 bases, with 10 bases between them. Germline V gives CDR1 SGHAT, CDR2 FQDESV (reference sequence). The CDR3 extends over 15 amino acids. Here the CDR3 DNA reads TGTGCCAGCAGCTTAGATGGGCTAGGCTCCTACGAGCAGTACGTC. Translation gives CASSLDGLGSYEQYV.

DNA for the CDR3: TGCAGCGTTCGCTCACACCACTCTAGCACAGATACGCAGTATTTT. This translates into CSVRSHHSSTDTQYF. This chain uses TRBV29-1 with TRBJ2-3; no clear D. The CDR3 length is 15 residues. Trimming removed 5 bases at V and 0 bases at J, with 15 bases between. Per germline, CDR1 SQVTM and CDR2 ANQGSEA.

V usage is TRBV19 and J usage is TRBJ1-5; D call uncertain. The CDR3 loop spans 14 amino acids. V shed 8 bases and J shed 2 bases, with 13 bases lying between them. Germline V gene lookup returns CDR1 LNHDA and CDR2 SQIVND (reference sequence). CDR3 region: CASFGLEGNQPQHF. The CDR3, as DNA: TGTGCCAGTTTTGGTTTGGAGGGCAATCAGCCCCAGCATTTT.

The table lists this clonotype with a few counts. The chain employs TRBV19 and TRBJ2-1, with TRBD2 identical over 7 bases. Trimming at V came to 5 bases and at J to 0 bases, leaving 4 bases not matched to a gene. There are 15 residues in the CDR3. Germline assignment: CDR1 LNHDA and CDR2 SQIVND (reference sequence). This chain's CDR3 is CASSPSGTSYNEQFF. The DNA of the CDR3 is TGTGCCAGTAGTCCTAGCGGAACCTCCTACAATGAGCAGTTCTTC.

A few counts support this clonotype. CDR3 loop: CASSYRAANYGYTF. The CDR3 DNA follows: TGTGCCAGCAGCTACCGGGCAGCTAACTATGGCTACACCTTC. The V call is TRBV7-8, the J call TRBJ1-2; the D is unclear. The V gene's germline CDR1 is SGHVS and CDR2 FQNEAQ. V was clipped by 4 bases and J by 0 bases, with 9 bases between them. The CDR3 has 14 amino acids.

This clonotype has just a few counts. This chain uses TRBV9 with TRBJ2-1, with 7 nucleotides matching TRBD2. Germline V gives CDR1 SGDLS, CDR2 YYNGEE. The V gene end was trimmed by 0 bases and the J gene end by 4 bases; junction bases not matched to a gene: 7. The CDR3 runs 16 residues. CDR3 bases: TGTGCCAGCAGCGTAGAGGGCGGGGGATCATACAATGAGCAGTTCTTC. Residues: CASSVEGGGSYNEQFF.

V is TRBV12-5 and J is TRBJ1-6; the D is unclear. Germline CDR1 is LGHNT and CDR2 is FRNRAP. CDR3 length: 12 residues. Trimming took 6 bases from V and 5 from J, leaving 5 bases between them. CDR3 nucleotide sequence: TGTGCTAGTGGCTCTGATAATTCACCCCTCCACTTT. Translating it yields CASGSDNSPLHF. The variable domain in full, completed from reference TRBV12-5 and TRBJ1-6, reads DARVTQTPRHKVTEMGQEVTMRCQPILGHNTVFWYRQTMMQGLELLAYFRNRAPLDDSGMPKDRFSAEMPDATLATLKIQPSEPRDSAVYFCASGSDNSPLHFGNGTRLTVT.

V is TRBV2 and J is TRBJ2-5; D unclear. This CDR3 has 16 amino acids. V was trimmed by 7 bases and J by 1 base, leaving 19 bases between them. Germline-derived CDR1 and CDR2 are SNHLY and FYNNEI. The CDR3 sequence: CASTKTGTWGQETQYF. The CDR3 nucleotides are TGTGCCAGCACCAAAACCGGTACTTGGGGCCAAGAGACCCAGTACTTC.

This clonotype was counted only a few times. The V and J genes are TRBV7-9 and TRBJ1-5; 11 bases map to TRBD1. Germline V gives CDR1 SEHNR, CDR2 FQNEAQ (reference sequence). V gave up 5 bases and J gave up 5 bases; unmatched junction bases: 5. The CDR3 has 15 amino acids. The DNA of the CDR3 is TGTGCCAGCAGCAACTTGGACAGGGGGCATCAGCCCCAGCATTTT. Translated, it gives CASSNLDRGHQPQHF.

This clonotype has a handful of counts. The CDR3 bases are TGTGCCAGCAGCGCACCCGGGACAGGGTTAGACGAGCAGTACTTC. It encodes CASSAPGTGLDEQYF. J is TRBJ2-7 and V is TRBV7-6, with 9 bases that match TRBD1. V gave up 5 bases and J gave up 5 bases; unmatched junction bases: 10. Per the germline V gene, CDR1 is SGHVS and CDR2 is FNYEAQ. CDR3 length equals 15 residues. Full variable domain (missing parts from reference TRBV7-6 and TRBJ2-7): GAGVSQSPRYKVTKRGQDVALRCDPISGHVSLYWYRQALGQGPEFLTYFNYEAQQDKSGLPNDRFSAERPEGSISTLTIQRTEQRDSAMYRCASSAPGTGLDEQYFGPGTRLTVT.

This clonotype was seen many times. This sequence joins TRBV7-8 and TRBJ2-3; a possible D gene is TRBD1 (6 bases). This CDR3 has 15 residues. V was cut by 1 base and J by 2 bases, with 10 bases left in between. Germline values: CDR1 SGHVS, CDR2 FQNEAQ. DNA of the CDR3: TGTGCCAGCAGCTTAGGGGCAGGGGACACAGATACGCAGTATTTT. Translation gives CASSLGAGDTDTQYF.

This clonotype was detected only a few times. The V gene is TRBV23-1, the J gene TRBJ2-1, with D tentatively TRBD1 or TRBD2 (5 bases each). TRBV23-1 falls under the ORF class, with uncertain function. The CDR3 contains 16 residues. The germline V and J ends were trimmed by 2 bases and 0 bases, with 11 bases remaining between them. In DNA form, the CDR3 reads TGCGCCAGCAGTCAAGAGGGGTATAGCTCCTACAATGAGCAGTTCTTC. Translating it yields CASSQEGYSSYNEQFF.